These 21 T cell receptor beta chains originate from one sample sequenced in a study of OX40 agonist ivuxolimab in advanced cancers. TCRdb's copy holds only in-frame clones and misses some; the assay was immunoSEQ multiplex PCR. The sample records some 70,000 clones, about 86% being singletons. The sample here was CD4+ or CD8+ T cells sorted from blood, taken in a trial of the OX40 agonist ivuxolimab. The receptors shown here come from an adult with an advanced solid tumor such as melanoma, head and neck, liver or kidney cancer.

The CDR3 DNA reads TGTGCCAGCAGCTTAGGACAGGGGGCAGGGACTGAAGCTTTCTTT. Amino acids: CASSLGQGAGTEAFF. The chain couples TRBV7-3 to TRBJ1-1; 11 bases agree with TRBD1. V lost 2 bases to trimming and J lost 5 bases; unmatched junction nucleotides: 4. The CDR3 is made up of 15 amino acids. From germline, CDR1 is SGHTA and CDR2 FQGTGA.

This chain connects TRBV6-1 to TRBJ2-1, with D unresolved. The CDR3 consists of 16 residues. CDR1 and CDR2 from the germline V gene are MNHNS and SASEGT. Between the trimmed V and J ends, which lost 2 bases and 0 bases, there was a span of 11 bases. CDR3 region: CASSESGLSSYNEQFF. In DNA, the CDR3 is TGTGCCAGCAGTGAATCGGGCCTGTCCTCCTACAATGAGCAGTTCTTC.

The rearrangement links TRBV19 to TRBJ1-5; 8 nucleotides agree with TRBD1. There are 15 residues in the CDR3. Unmatched junction bases numbered 8, after V lost 4 bases and J lost 6 bases. Germline CDR1 is LNHDA and CDR2 is SQIVND (reference sequence). CDR3 sequence: CASSSSGTGGQPQHF. CDR3 nucleotide sequence: TGTGCCAGTAGTAGCTCGGGAACAGGGGGTCAGCCCCAGCATTTT.

This chain links TRBV5-1 with TRBJ2-1, with 7 bases aligning to TRBD1. Unmatched junction bases numbered 2, after V lost 3 bases and J lost 8 bases. CDR1 is SGHRS, CDR2 YFSETQ, per germline. The CDR3 contains 12 residues. DNA of the CDR3: TGCGCCAGCAGCTATACAGGGGATGAGCAGTTCTTC. It codes for CASSYTGDEQFF.

The rearrangement uses TRBV28 and TRBJ1-5; possible D gene TRBD1, 6 bases. V was cut by 1 base and J by 0 bases, with 25 bases left in between. The CDR3 is 21 amino acids. Germline V gene lookup returns CDR1 MDHEN and CDR2 SYDVKM. The CDR3 bases are TGTGCCAGCAGTTTATACGGGCCGGGGGCAGGACTAGATCTTAGCAATCAGCCCCAGCATTTT. Residues: CASSLYGPGAGLDLSNQPQHF.

The chain joins TRBV6-6 to TRBJ2-7, with a possible D match to TRBD1 (6 bases). V lost 6 bases and J 0 bases, leaving 15 bases between the germline ends. Per germline, CDR1 MNHNY and CDR2 SVGAGI (reference sequence). The CDR3 has 15 amino acids. The CDR3 region is CASSYNLQGSYEQYF. CDR3 in DNA: TGTGCCAGCAGCTACAATTTACAGGGCTCCTACGAGCAGTACTTC.

The J gene is TRBJ2-3, the V gene TRBV5-6, with TRBD2 matching over 7 bases. This CDR3 spans 13 amino acids. Germline CDR1 reads SGHDT; CDR2 reads YYEEEE. V lost 6 bases to trimming and J lost 3 bases; unmatched junction nucleotides: 4. The DNA for the CDR3 is TGTGCCAGCATCCAGCGGGGAACAGATACGCAGTATTTT. It is translated as CASIQRGTDTQYF.

CDR3 DNA sequence: TGTGCCAGCAGCCGGAGTGGGTACAATGAGCAGTTCTTC. It translates to CASSRSGYNEQFF. The rearrangement links TRBV11-3 to TRBJ2-1; unclear D gene. V lost 5 bases and J lost 4, with 9 bases in between. This CDR3 contains 13 residues. Germline V gives CDR1 SGHNT, CDR2 YENEEA.

V usage is TRBV11-3 and J usage is TRBJ2-2, with 7 bases aligning to TRBD2. With V trimmed by 5 bases and J by 3 bases, 9 bases remained unmatched. Per germline, CDR1 SGHNT and CDR2 YENEEA. The CDR3 has 16 amino acids. The CDR3 region is CASSPGAGLDTGELFF. In nucleotides, the CDR3 is TGTGCCAGCAGCCCCGGAGCGGGGCTAGACACCGGGGAGCTGTTTTTT.

This CDR3 is CASRPVGGGYTF. DNA for the CDR3: TGTGCCAGCAGACCAGTGGGGGGAGGCTACACCTTC. The rearrangement uses TRBV21-1 and TRBJ1-2. TRBV21-1 constitutes a pseudogene. CDR3 length: 12 residues.

The rearrangement links TRBV11-2 to TRBJ2-3; 7 positions agree with TRBD2. V shed 2 bases, J shed 5 bases, and the junction held 4 bases outside the gene matches. The CDR3 sequence is 14 residues long. Per the germline V gene, CDR1 is SGHAT and CDR2 is FQNNGV. CDR3 protein: CASSLLSGEDTQYF. For the CDR3, the DNA is TGTGCCAGCAGCTTACTCAGCGGGGAAGATACGCAGTATTTT.

V gene TRBV19 combines with J gene TRBJ2-7; TRBD2 might be the D (6 bases). This CDR3 has 13 amino acids. The V gene lost 4 bases and the J gene lost 4 bases, with 11 bases spanning the gap. The V gene's germline CDR1 is LNHDA and CDR2 SQIVND (reference sequence). The CDR3 reads CASSKRASYEQYF. The CDR3 bases are TGTGCCAGTAGTAAGCGGGCGTCTTACGAGCAGTACTTC.

This clone was counted a few times. V usage is TRBV2 and J usage is TRBJ1-1, with D unclear. The length of the CDR3 is 13 residues. Germline lookup yields CDR1 SNHLY and CDR2 FYNNEI. Trimming removed 1 base from V and 1 base from J, with 4 bases in between. For the CDR3, the DNA is TGTGCCAGCAGTGAAGGTCGGAACACTGAAGCTTTCTTT. This sequence encodes CASSEGRNTEAFF.

The V and J genes are TRBV21-1 and TRBJ1-5. TRBV21-1 is a pseudogene segment. CDR3 length equals 15 residues. The CDR3: CASSKGQTINQPQHF. The CDR3 bases are TGTGCCAGCAGCAAAGGTCAGACTATCAATCAGCCCCAGCATTTT.

J is TRBJ1-1 and V is TRBV10-3; weak D call: TRBD1 (5 bases). This CDR3 contains 16 residues. Germline loops: CDR1 ENHRY, CDR2 SYGVKD. V shed 4 bases and J shed 1 base, with 16 bases lying between them. CDR3 region: CAISVGATRGNTEAFF. The CDR3 bases are TGTGCCATCAGTGTTGGGGCCACCAGAGGGAACACTGAAGCTTTCTTT.

The chain couples TRBV4-3 to TRBJ2-5; D is unresolved. The CDR3 loop spans 15 amino acids. Trimming stripped 0 bases from V and 1 base from J, with 9 bases between. Looked up from germline, CDR1 is LGHNA and CDR2 is YSLEER. The CDR3 protein is CASSQEVGLQETQYF. CDR3 nucleotides: TGCGCCAGCAGCCAAGAGGTAGGGCTCCAAGAGACCCAGTACTTC.

This clone has just a few counts. The V gene is TRBV6-1, the J gene TRBJ1-5, with D maybe TRBD1 (6 bases). CDR3 size: 15 residues. Germline assignment: CDR1 MNHNS and CDR2 SASEGT. V was shortened by 4 bases and J by 4 bases, with 14 bases between the two germline ends. The CDR3 loop reads CASSAGTPNNQPQHF. The CDR3 DNA follows: TGTGCCAGCAGTGCTGGGACACCGAATAATCAGCCCCAGCATTTT.

There are a few counts of this clone. The CDR3 coding sequence is TGTGCCAGCAGCTTAGGTGGCAGGGGGCGCGTCAACGAGCAGTACTTC. This encodes CASSLGGRGRVNEQYF. This chain links TRBV11-1 with TRBJ2-7; 8 nucleotides align to TRBD1. This CDR3 has 16 residues. V lost 1 base to trimming and J lost 5 bases; unmatched junction nucleotides: 10. Germline V CDR1 and CDR2: SGHAT, FQDESV (reference sequence).

This rearrangement joins TRBV4-1 to TRBJ1-4; D remains unclear. Trimming shortened V by 4 bases and J by 3 bases, and 9 bases separated the two germline ends. The V gene's germline CDR1 is MGHRA and CDR2 YSYEKL. The CDR3 runs to 14 residues. This CDR3 is CASSPRAANEKLFF. The CDR3 coding sequence is TGCGCCAGCAGCCCGAGGGCAGCTAATGAAAAACTGTTTTTT.

This clone ranks as medium-sized (0.01 to 0.1%). The rearrangement uses TRBV11-2 and TRBJ1-6; D may be TRBD1 (5 bases). The CDR3 spans 15 residues. CDR1 is SGHAT and CDR2 is FQNNGV in the germline V gene. The V and J ends lost 0 bases and 7 bases respectively, with 10 bases between them. The DNA for the CDR3 is TGTGCCAGCAGCTTAGATCCGGGACCAAATTCACCCCTCCACTTT. It encodes CASSLDPGPNSPLHF.

V gene TRBV27 combines with J gene TRBJ1-2, with D possibly being TRBD1 (6 bases). CDR3 length: 15 residues. CDR1 MNHEY and CDR2 SMNVEV come from the germline V gene (reference sequence). Trimming took 0 bases from V and 4 from J, leaving 12 bases between them. The chain's CDR3 is CASSLSPGVAYGYTF. The DNA of the CDR3 is TGTGCCAGCAGTTTATCGCCAGGGGTCGCCTATGGCTACACCTTC.